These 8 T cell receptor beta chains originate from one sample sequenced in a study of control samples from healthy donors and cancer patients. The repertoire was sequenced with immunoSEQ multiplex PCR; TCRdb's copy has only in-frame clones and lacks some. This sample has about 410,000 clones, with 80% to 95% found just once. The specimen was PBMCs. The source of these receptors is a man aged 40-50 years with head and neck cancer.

DNA for the CDR3: TGTGCCAGCAGTTACGATGGGGCAGTGGGATCTACCGGCTACACCTTC. This encodes CASSYDGAVGSTGYTF. V usage is TRBV6-5 and J usage is TRBJ1-2; D is perhaps TRBD1 (5 bases). V was trimmed by 2 bases and J by 8 bases, leaving 21 bases between them. Per germline, CDR1 MNHEY and CDR2 SVGAGI. This CDR3 has 16 residues.

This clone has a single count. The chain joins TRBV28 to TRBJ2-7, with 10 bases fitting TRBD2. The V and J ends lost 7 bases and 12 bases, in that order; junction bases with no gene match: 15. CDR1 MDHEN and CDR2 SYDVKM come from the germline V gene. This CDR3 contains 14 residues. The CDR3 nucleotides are TGTGCCAGCAACCCTGAGGCGCTAGCGGGAGTTTGGTACTTC. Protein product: CASNPEALAGVWYF.

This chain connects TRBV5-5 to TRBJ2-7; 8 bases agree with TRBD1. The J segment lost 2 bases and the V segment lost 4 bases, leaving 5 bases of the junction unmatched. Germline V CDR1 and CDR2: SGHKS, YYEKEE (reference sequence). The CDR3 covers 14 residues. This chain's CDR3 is CASSLRTGTYEQYF. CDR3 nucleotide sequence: TGTGCCAGCAGCCTCCGGACAGGGACCTACGAGCAGTACTTC.

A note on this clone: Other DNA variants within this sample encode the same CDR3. The CDR3 reads CAWSPGGINEKLFF. The DNA of the CDR3 is TGTGCCTGGAGTCCCGGGGGAATTAATGAAAAACTGTTTTTT. The chain has TRBV30 and TRBJ1-4; D is perhaps TRBD1 (5 bases). Between the trimmed V and J ends, which lost 2 bases and 4 bases, there was a span of 11 bases. Germline V gene lookup returns CDR1 GTSNPN and CDR2 SVGIG (reference sequence). The CDR3 has 14 amino acids.

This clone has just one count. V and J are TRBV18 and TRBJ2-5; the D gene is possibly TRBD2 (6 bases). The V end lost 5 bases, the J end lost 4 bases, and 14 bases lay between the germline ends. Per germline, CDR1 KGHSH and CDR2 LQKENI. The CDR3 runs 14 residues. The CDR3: CASSKSREAETQYF. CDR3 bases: TGTGCCAGCTCAAAGTCAAGGGAGGCAGAGACCCAGTACTTC.

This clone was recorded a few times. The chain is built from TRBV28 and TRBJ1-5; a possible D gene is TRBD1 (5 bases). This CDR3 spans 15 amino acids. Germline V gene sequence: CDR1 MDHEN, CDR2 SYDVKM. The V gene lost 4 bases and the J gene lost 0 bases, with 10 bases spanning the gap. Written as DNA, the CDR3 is TGTGCCAGCAGTTCGCGACAGTTTAGCAATCAGCCCCAGCATTTT. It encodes CASSSRQFSNQPQHF.

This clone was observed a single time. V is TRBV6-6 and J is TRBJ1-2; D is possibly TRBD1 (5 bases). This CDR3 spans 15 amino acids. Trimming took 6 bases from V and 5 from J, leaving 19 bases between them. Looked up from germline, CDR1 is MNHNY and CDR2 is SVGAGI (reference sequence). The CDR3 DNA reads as TGTGCCAGCAGAGAACGGGGCTCAGCTGATTATGGCTACACCTTC. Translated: CASRERGSADYGYTF.

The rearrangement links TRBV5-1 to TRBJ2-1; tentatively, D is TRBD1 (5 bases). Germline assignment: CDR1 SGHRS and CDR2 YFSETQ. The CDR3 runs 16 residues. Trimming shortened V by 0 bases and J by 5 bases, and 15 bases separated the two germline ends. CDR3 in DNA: TGCGCCAGCAGCTTGGATTCTGGGTTGGACAACAATGAGCAGTTCTTC. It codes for CASSLDSGLDNNEQFF.